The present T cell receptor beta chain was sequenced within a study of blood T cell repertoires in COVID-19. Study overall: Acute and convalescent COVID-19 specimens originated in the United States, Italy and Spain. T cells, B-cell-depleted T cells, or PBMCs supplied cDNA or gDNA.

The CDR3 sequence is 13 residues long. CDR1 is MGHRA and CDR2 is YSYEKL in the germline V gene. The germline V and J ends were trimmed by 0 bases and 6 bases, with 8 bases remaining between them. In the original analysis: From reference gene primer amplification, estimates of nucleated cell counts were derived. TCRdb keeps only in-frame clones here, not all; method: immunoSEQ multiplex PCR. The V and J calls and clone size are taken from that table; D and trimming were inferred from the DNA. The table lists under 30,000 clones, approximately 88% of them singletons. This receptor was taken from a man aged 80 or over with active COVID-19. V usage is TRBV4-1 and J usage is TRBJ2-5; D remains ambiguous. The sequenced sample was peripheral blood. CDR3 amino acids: CASSQDSVKTQYF. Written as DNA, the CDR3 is TGCGCCAGCAGCCAAGATTCGGTGAAGACCCAGTACTTC.